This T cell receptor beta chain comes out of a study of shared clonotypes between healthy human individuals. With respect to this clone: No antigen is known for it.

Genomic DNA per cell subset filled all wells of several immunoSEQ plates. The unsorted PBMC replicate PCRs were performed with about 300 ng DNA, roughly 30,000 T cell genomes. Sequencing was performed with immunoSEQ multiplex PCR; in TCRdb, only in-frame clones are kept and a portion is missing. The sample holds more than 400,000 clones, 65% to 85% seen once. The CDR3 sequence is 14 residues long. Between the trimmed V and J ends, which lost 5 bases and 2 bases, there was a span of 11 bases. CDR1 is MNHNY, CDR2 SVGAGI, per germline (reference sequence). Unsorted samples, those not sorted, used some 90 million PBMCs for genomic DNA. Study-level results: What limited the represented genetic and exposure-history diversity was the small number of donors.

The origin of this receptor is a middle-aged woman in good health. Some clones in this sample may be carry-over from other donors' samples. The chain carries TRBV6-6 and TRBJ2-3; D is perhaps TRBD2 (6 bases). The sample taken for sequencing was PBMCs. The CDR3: CASSPGDVTDTQYF. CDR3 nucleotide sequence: TGTGCCAGCAGTCCGGGAGACGTCACAGATACGCAGTATTTT.